Presented here are 2 T cell receptor beta chains from one specimen sequenced in a study of blood T cell repertoires in COVID-19. Repertoires were generated with immunoSEQ multiplex PCR, while TCRdb's copy carries only in-frame clones and drops some. The table lists some 520,000 clones, about 88% of them singletons. The source material was peripheral blood. These receptors were obtained from a man aged 18-30 years with COVID-19, enrolled during active disease.

V gene TRBV7-9 combines with J gene TRBJ1-3, with TRBD1 matching 7 bases. V lost 4 bases, J lost 1 base, and 4 bases stayed unmatched. The CDR3 has 15 amino acids. Per the germline V gene, CDR1 is SEHNR and CDR2 is FQNEAQ (reference sequence). CDR3 nucleotides: TGTGCCAGCAGCTCCGACAGGGTTTCTGGAAACACCATATATTTT. As protein: CASSSDRVSGNTIYF.

The chain uses TRBV3-1 (or the pseudogene TRBV3-2) and TRBJ1-2; D is uncertain. This CDR3 comprises 16 residues. Trimming shortened V by 1 base and J by 1 base, and 13 bases separated the two germline ends. From germline, CDR1 is LGHDT and CDR2 YNNKEL (reference sequence). In DNA form, the CDR3 reads TGTGCCAGCAGCCAAGTTCCCAGCGCAAGTAACTATGGCTACACCTTC. Translated: CASSQVPSASNYGYTF.